The 9 T cell receptor beta chains presented below share a single source sample, sequenced in a study of CD8+CD57+ T cells in acquired aplastic anemia. Profiles of TCR beta VDJ and CDR3 were generated from a genomic DNA template. TCRdb re-derived calls from the reads in MiXCR, one entry per CDR3 protein. There are hundreds of thousands of distinct CDR3 sequences in the sample; 65% to 80% occur only once, and around 4% lies in the top ten. The specimen sequenced was sorted CD4+, CD8+, or CD8+CD57+ T cells (not recorded which) from PBMCs. Receptors were obtained from a human donor in good health, serving as a control.

This clonotype was seen ten or more times. The chain combines TRBV7-2 with TRBJ2-2; D is ambiguous. The CDR3 consists of 15 residues. Germline assignment: CDR1 SGHTA and CDR2 FQGNSA. Trimming stripped 2 bases from V and 8 bases from J, with 15 bases between. The CDR3 sequence: CASSLHPDPGGELFF. The CDR3 nucleotides are TGTGCCAGCAGCTTACACCCCGACCCTGGGGGGGAGCTGTTTTTT.

This clonotype showed up just a few times. This chain links TRBV6-2 or TRBV6-3 with TRBJ1-6; the D is unclear. This CDR3 spans 12 amino acids. The germline gives CDR1 MNHEY, CDR2 SVGEGT. Trimming removed 4 bases from V and 7 bases from J, with 5 bases in between. The CDR3 loop reads CASSWTNSPLHF. Written as DNA, the CDR3 is TGTGCCAGCAGTTGGACGAATTCACCCCTCCACTTT.

About this clonotype itself: Because the CDR3's place on the DNA is in doubt, the DNA is left out and the CDR3 is given as listed by TCRdb. The rearrangement joins TRBV7-9 to TRBJ2-7; the table's D call of TRBD1 was not tested on the DNA. With termini counted, the CDR3 has 15 amino acids. The germline CDR1 and CDR2 sequences are SEHNR and FQNEAQ (reference sequence). The CDR3 loop is CASTGGTRSTSGQYF.

V and J are TRBV29-1 and TRBJ2-3, with 7 nucleotides matching TRBD2. V lost 4 bases, J lost 3 bases, and 7 bases stayed unmatched. The germline gives CDR1 SQVTM, CDR2 ANQGSEA. The CDR3 consists of 14 residues. CDR3 in DNA: TGCAGCGTTGGGTGGCGGGAGAAAACAGATACGCAGTATTTT. Its translation: CSVGWREKTDTQYF.

J is TRBJ2-2 and V is TRBV25-1; D is perhaps TRBD1 (5 bases). Trimming pared 4 bases from V and 3 bases from J, leaving 15 bases between. In germline, CDR1 is MGHDK, CDR2 SYGVNS. This CDR3 comprises 16 residues. The CDR3 loop reads CASSVRGRVDTGELFF. The CDR3 bases are TGTGCCAGCAGTGTTAGGGGCAGGGTGGACACCGGGGAGCTGTTTTTT. Variable domain in full (rest from reference TRBV25-1 and TRBJ2-2): EADIYQTPRYLVIGTGKKITLECSQTMGHDKMYWYQQDPGMELHLIHYSYGVNSTEKGDLSSESTVSRIRTEHFPLTLESARPSHTSQYLCASSVRGRVDTGELFFGEGSRLTVL.

The chain couples TRBV19 to TRBJ2-3, with TRBD2 identical over 16 bases. With 9 bases clipped from V and 1 base from J, the junction kept 13 bases outside the gene matches. Germline V lookup: CDR1 LNHDA, CDR2 SQIVND (reference sequence). The CDR3 has 19 residues. Here the CDR3 reads CASSEGTSGGGKGTDTQYF. The CDR3 nucleotides read TGTGCCAGCAGTGAAGGGACTAGCGGGGGGGGTAAGGGCACAGATACGCAGTATTTT.

This clonotype was observed a few times. A single base separates this from a much larger clone, so it may be a read error. V usage is TRBV6-5 and J usage is TRBJ1-1; TRBD1 might be the D (6 bases). This CDR3 has 15 amino acids. The germline V gene encodes CDR1 MNHEY and CDR2 SVGAGI. CDR3 in amino acids: CASSYWTDTNTETFF. CDR3 coding DNA: TGTGCCAGCAGTTATTGGACAGATACGAACACTGAAACTTTCTTT.

The rearrangement joins TRBV7-9 to TRBJ1-6; 10 nucleotides agree with TRBD1. Germline assignment: CDR1 SEHNR and CDR2 FQNEAQ (reference sequence). The CDR3 spans 15 residues. Unmatched junction bases numbered 16, after V lost 5 bases and J lost 18 bases. CDR3 DNA: TGTGCCAGCAGCCCGGGACAGGGGAGCGACTATCGCTACCACTTT. It is translated as CASSPGQGSDYRYHF.

With respect to this clonotype: Germline is not matched at one junction end, which may reflect a read error. The rearrangement links TRBV24-1 to TRBJ1-3; 7 nucleotides line up with TRBD1. This CDR3 is built from 16 residues. Germline V lookup: CDR1 KGHDR, CDR2 SFDVKD. CDR3 DNA: TGTGCCAGCAGTCCAGGGACAGCACAATCTGGAAACACCATATATTTT. Residues: CASSPGTAQSGNTIYF.